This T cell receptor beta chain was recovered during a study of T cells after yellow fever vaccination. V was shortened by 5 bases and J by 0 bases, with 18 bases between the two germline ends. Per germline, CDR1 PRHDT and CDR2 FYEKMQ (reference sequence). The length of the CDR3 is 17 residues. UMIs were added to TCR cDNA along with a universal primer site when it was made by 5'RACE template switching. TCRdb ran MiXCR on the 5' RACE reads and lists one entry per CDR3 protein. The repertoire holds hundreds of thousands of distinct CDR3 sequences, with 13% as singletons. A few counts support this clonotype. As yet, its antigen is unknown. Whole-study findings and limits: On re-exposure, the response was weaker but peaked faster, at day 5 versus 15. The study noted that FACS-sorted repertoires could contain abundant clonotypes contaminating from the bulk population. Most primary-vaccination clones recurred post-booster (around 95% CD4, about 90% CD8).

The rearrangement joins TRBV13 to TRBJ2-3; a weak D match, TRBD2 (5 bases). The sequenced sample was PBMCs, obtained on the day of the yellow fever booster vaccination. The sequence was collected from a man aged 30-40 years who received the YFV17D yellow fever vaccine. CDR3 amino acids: CASSDFMDWASTDTQYF. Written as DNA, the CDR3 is TGTGCCAGCAGCGACTTTATGGACTGGGCCAGCACAGATACGCAGTATTTT.